This note documents a single T cell receptor (beta chain) sequence. Its antigen is currently not known. The record has no base qualities; no much larger clone is one base away. The sample holds other DNA sequences that translate to the same CDR3. The data were taken from a study of control samples from healthy donors and cancer patients (TCRdb year 2020). Library preparation used the immunoSEQ multiplex PCR assay. TCRdb took over this immuneACCESS table, retaining in-frame rearrangements with V and J assigned. Such tables are incomplete; in checked studies, under half of the missing clones stem from an unresolved V gene, and the remainder is unexplained. The sample contains around 80,000 clones, roughly 88% of them found a single time. Around 5.7% of the sample is held by the ten biggest clonotypes. V lost 0 bases and J lost 0 bases; the stretch between them is 4 bases long. CDR1 SGDLS and CDR2 YYNGEE were looked up in the germline V gene. The CDR3 runs 14 amino acids, cysteine and phenylalanine included. Solely the CDR3 DNA is kept, with 42 bases framed from the first base.

This receptor was identified in a woman aged 45 to 65 in good health. Recombination linked TRBV9 to TRBJ1-3, with no confidently assigned D gene. The specimen sequenced was blood. For the CDR3, the sequence is CASSVDPSGNTIYF. The nucleotide sequence is given as TGTGCCAGCAGCGTAGATCCCTCTGGAAACACCATATATTTT.